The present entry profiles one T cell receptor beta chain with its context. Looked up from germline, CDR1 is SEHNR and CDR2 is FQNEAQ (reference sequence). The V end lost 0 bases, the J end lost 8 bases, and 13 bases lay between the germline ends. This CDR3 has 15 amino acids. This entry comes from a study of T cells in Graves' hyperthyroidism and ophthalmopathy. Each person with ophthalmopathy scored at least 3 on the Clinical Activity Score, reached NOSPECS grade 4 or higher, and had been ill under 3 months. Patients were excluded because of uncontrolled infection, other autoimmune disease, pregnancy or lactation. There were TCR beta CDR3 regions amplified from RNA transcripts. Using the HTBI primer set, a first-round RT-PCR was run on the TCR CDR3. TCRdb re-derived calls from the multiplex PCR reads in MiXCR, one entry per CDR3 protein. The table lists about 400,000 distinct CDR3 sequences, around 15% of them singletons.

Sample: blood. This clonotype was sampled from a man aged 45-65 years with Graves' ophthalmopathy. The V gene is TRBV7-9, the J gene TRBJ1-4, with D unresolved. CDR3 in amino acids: CASSLAEVLQEKLFF. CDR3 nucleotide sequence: TGTGCCAGCAGCTTAGCTGAGGTGTTGCAGGAAAAACTGTTTTTT.